This T cell receptor beta chain was sequenced in a study of OX40 agonist ivuxolimab in advanced cancers. Study-wide results and caveats: Some patients without response likewise showed low normalized clonal expansion. Fewer expanded clones were found on average in CD4+ than in CD8+ T cells. The study did not work out the antigen specificity of the expanded peripheral T cells.

Of note for this clone: Its antigen is unknown.

CDR3 length: 13 residues. V was pared by 3 bases and J by 4 bases, with 8 bases between. Looked up from germline, CDR1 is ENHRY and CDR2 is SYGVKD. Generated by immunoSEQ multiplex PCR, the TCRdb table keeps only in-frame clones and is missing some. Found here are approximately 80,000 clones, roughly 84% of them singletons; the top ten hold around 3.8%. This TCR was recovered from an adult with an advanced solid tumor such as melanoma, head and neck, liver or kidney cancer. Sequenced material: CD4+ or CD8+ T cells sorted from blood, taken in a trial of the OX40 agonist ivuxolimab. The V and J genes are TRBV10-3 and TRBJ2-3; D not resolved. The CDR3 loop is CAISDANADTQYF. In DNA, the CDR3 is TGTGCCATCAGTGATGCCAACGCAGATACGCAGTATTTT.